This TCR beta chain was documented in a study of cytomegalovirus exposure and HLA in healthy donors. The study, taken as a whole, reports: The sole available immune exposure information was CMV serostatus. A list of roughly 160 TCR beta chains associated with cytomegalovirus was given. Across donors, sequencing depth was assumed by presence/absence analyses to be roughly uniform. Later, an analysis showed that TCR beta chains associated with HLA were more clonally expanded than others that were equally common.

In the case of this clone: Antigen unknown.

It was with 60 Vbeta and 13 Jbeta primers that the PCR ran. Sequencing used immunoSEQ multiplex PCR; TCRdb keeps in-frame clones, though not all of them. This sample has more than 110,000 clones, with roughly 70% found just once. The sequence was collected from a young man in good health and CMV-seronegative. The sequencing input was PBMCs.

The CDR3 DNA sequence: TGCGCCAGCAGTAGGGTGGGGGGTTGGACTGAAGCTTTCTTT. Protein sequence: CASSRVGGWTEAFF. The genes are TRBV5-1 and TRBJ1-1; possibly TRBD1 for D (5 bases). In germline, CDR1 is SGHRS, CDR2 YFSETQ. CDR3 length: 14 amino acids. V was cut by 5 bases and J by 5 bases, with 16 bases left in between.